A single sample is the source of the 8 T cell receptor beta chains below, sequenced in a study of blood T cell repertoires in COVID-19. Profiled with immunoSEQ multiplex PCR; TCRdb holds only in-frame clones, not every one. The sample contains around 45,000 clones, over 70% of which appear only once. The specimen sequenced was peripheral blood. Source of these receptors: a woman at least 80 years old with acute or convalescent COVID-19.

This clone was found a few times. CDR3 DNA: TGTGCCAGCAGCTTAAACAGGGGGCAGGGCACTGAAGCTTTCTTT. It specifies CASSLNRGQGTEAFF. V gene TRBV7-6 combines with J gene TRBJ1-1, with TRBD1 matching over 9 bases. CDR3 length equals 15 residues. The V and J ends lost 2 bases and 4 bases, in that order; junction bases with no gene match: 5. Germline CDR1 is SGHVS and CDR2 is FNYEAQ.

This rearrangement joins TRBV13 to TRBJ2-5, with D possibly TRBD1 on 6 matching bases. In germline, CDR1 is PRHDT, CDR2 FYEKMQ (reference sequence). CDR3 length equals 14 residues. Trimming removed 4 bases at V and 0 bases at J, with 9 bases between. CDR3 DNA sequence: TGTGCCAGCAGCTCGTGGACAGACCAAGAGACCCAGTACTTC. Amino acid sequence: CASSSWTDQETQYF.

This clone was counted between two and nine times. V usage is TRBV19 and J usage is TRBJ1-5, with 7 positions matching TRBD1. With 6 bases clipped from V and 5 bases from J, the junction kept 13 bases outside the gene matches. Germline V gene lookup returns CDR1 LNHDA and CDR2 SQIVND (reference sequence). There are 16 residues in the CDR3. The CDR3: CASSLGSTGRYQPQHF. In DNA form, the CDR3 reads TGTGCCAGTAGCCTAGGGTCGACAGGGAGGTATCAGCCCCAGCATTTT.

The V and J genes are TRBV6-2 or TRBV6-3 and TRBJ1-2, with 9 bases lining up with TRBD1. The V gene's germline CDR1 is MNHEY and CDR2 SVGEGT. The trim removed 5 bases at V and 3 bases at J, leaving 4 bases unmatched. This CDR3 is built from 14 residues. The CDR3 sequence: CASSRDRVHYGYTF. In DNA, the CDR3 is TGTGCCAGCAGTCGGGACAGGGTTCACTATGGCTACACCTTC.

This clone was seen a single time. The CDR3 DNA is TGTGCCAGCAGTGAGCGAGTTTTTGCCGGGGAGCTGTTTTTT. Protein sequence: CASSERVFAGELFF. The chain employs TRBV2 and TRBJ2-2, with unresolved D. The CDR3 sequence is 14 residues long. Trimming took off 3 bases at V and 6 bases at J, with 11 bases between the two ends. CDR1 is SNHLY and CDR2 is FYNNEI in the germline V gene.

This chain uses TRBV18 with TRBJ2-2, with TRBD2 matching over 8 bases. The CDR3 covers 18 residues. The ends lost 0 bases at V and 4 bases at J; junction bases unmatched: 10. Germline CDR1 is KGHSH and CDR2 is LQKENI. CDR3 region: CASSPPGISGSGTGELFF. The CDR3 nucleotides read TGTGCCAGCTCACCACCGGGGATCAGCGGGAGTGGCACCGGGGAGCTGTTTTTT.

The chain recombines TRBV3-1 (or the pseudogene TRBV3-2) with TRBJ1-1; 10 nucleotides line up with TRBD1. Looked up from germline, CDR1 is LGHDT and CDR2 is YNNKEL (reference sequence). This CDR3 region has 14 residues. V was clipped by 3 bases and J by 10 bases; unmatched bases: 8. The CDR3 coding sequence is TGTGCCAGCAGCCAGGGTAGACAGGGGGCACGAGCTTTCTTT. The encoded protein is CASSQGRQGARAFF.

This clone was counted only a few times. The CDR3 sequence: CSANSGDTQYF. The CDR3 DNA reads TGCAGTGCTAATAGCGGAGATACGCAGTATTTT. The V gene is TRBV20-1, the J gene TRBJ2-3; D perhaps matches TRBD2 (6 bases). The CDR3 extends over 11 amino acids. With 4 bases removed from V and 5 bases from J, the gap between germline ends came to 7 bases. Germline V gene sequence: CDR1 DFQATT, CDR2 SNEGSKA (reference sequence).